This entry lists 30 T cell receptor beta chains sequenced from one sample in a study of T-cell reconstitution after alpha-beta-depleted transplantation in children. A library of TCRbeta sequences, prepared with unique molecular identifiers, was generated. TCRdb reprocessed the PCR reads with MiXCR, giving one entry per CDR3 protein. The sample includes 640,000 or so distinct CDR3 sequences, around a sixth of them seen just once. The sequencing used PBMCs from the stem cell graft donor, collected from the stem cell graft. These receptors were collected from a human donor who donated a stem cell graft to a child with acute myeloid leukemia.

This clonotype was recorded many times. This sequence joins TRBV7-2 and TRBJ2-5; TRBD2 agrees at 8 bases. This CDR3 has 15 amino acids. The junction had 3 bases not matched to a gene; V was cut back by 2 bases and J by 1 base. Germline CDR1 and CDR2: SGHTA and FQGNSA. The DNA of the CDR3 is TGTGCCAGCAGCTTATTTGGGACTAGCCAAGAGACCCAGTACTTC. It codes for CASSLFGTSQETQYF.

This clonotype was seen many times. The chain uses TRBV20-1 and TRBJ2-7, with TRBD1 as a possible D gene (6 bases). The CDR3 is 13 residues long. V lost 6 bases and J 4 bases, leaving 16 bases between the germline ends. Germline V gene lookup returns CDR1 DFQATT and CDR2 SNEGSKA (reference sequence). CDR3: CSARLGAVYEQYV. The CDR3 region has the DNA TGCAGTGCCAGATTGGGGGCCGTTTACGAGCAGTACGTC.

This clonotype came up a few times. This sequence joins TRBV15 and TRBJ1-1; D uncertain. The CDR3 runs to 15 residues. The V and J ends lost 11 bases and 1 base respectively, with 20 bases between them. Per germline, CDR1 LNHNV and CDR2 YYDKDF (reference sequence). CDR3 coding DNA: TGTGCCGTCCACCCCCGGGGTCGGGCGAACACTGAAGCTTTCTTT. This gives the protein CAVHPRGRANTEAFF.

This chain joins TRBV6-1 and TRBJ1-5, with 8 bases fitting TRBD1. Per germline, CDR1 MNHNS and CDR2 SASEGT. The ends lost 6 bases at V and 1 base at J; junction bases unmatched: 8. The CDR3 contains 16 residues. CDR3 sequence reads: CASRPTNRGSNQPQHF. For the CDR3, the DNA is TGTGCCAGCAGACCCACGAACAGGGGGAGCAATCAGCCCCAGCATTTT.

This clonotype appeared a few times. This chain links TRBV7-2 with TRBJ2-5; 8 nucleotides match TRBD1. Unmatched junction bases numbered 2, after V lost 1 base and J lost 1 base. The germline V gene has CDR1 SGHTA and CDR2 FQGNSA. The CDR3 covers 15 residues. The CDR3 region has the DNA TGTGCCAGCAGCTTAGGCGGGACAGGCCAAGAGACCCAGTACTTC. It yields the protein CASSLGGTGQETQYF.

Remarks on this clonotype: The junction shows a germline mismatch at one end, possibly a read error. This chain joins TRBV5-6 and TRBJ1-6; 7 nucleotides align to TRBD1. The CDR3 is 16 residues long. Looked up from germline, CDR1 is SGHDT and CDR2 is YYEEEE. The CDR3 reads CAGSLYLTGRRSPLHF. CDR3 nucleotides: TGTGCCGGCAGCTTATACCTGACAGGGCGTAGGTCACCCCTCCACTTT.

This clonotype was seen only a few times. The V gene is TRBV6-2 or TRBV6-3, the J gene TRBJ2-5; 8 nucleotides line up with TRBD2. Trimming removed 7 bases from V and 3 bases from J; junction bases left unmatched: 10. The germline V gene encodes CDR1 MNHEY and CDR2 SVGEGT. This CDR3 spans 15 amino acids. Here the CDR3 reads CASMRGSGGKETQYF. Here the CDR3 DNA reads TGTGCCAGCATGAGGGGAAGCGGGGGAAAAGAGACCCAGTACTTC.

Many counts were recorded for this clonotype. The chain joins TRBV20-1 to TRBJ1-6, with a weak D call TRBD1 (5 bases). Germline lookup yields CDR1 DFQATT and CDR2 SNEGSKA (reference sequence). This CDR3 region has 17 residues. V gave up 1 base and J gave up 0 bases, with 13 bases separating them. The chain's CDR3 is CSARAGTESSYNSPLHF. For the CDR3, the DNA is TGCAGTGCTAGAGCCGGGACTGAGAGCTCCTATAATTCACCCCTCCACTTT.

This clonotype was picked up many times. The chain has TRBV20-1 and TRBJ1-1; unclear D gene. The CDR3 totals 12 residues. Germline lookup yields CDR1 DFQATT and CDR2 SNEGSKA (reference sequence). Trimming took 4 bases from V and 0 from J, leaving 6 bases between them. CDR3 coding DNA: TGCAGTGCTACTGGGATGAACACTGAAGCTTTCTTT. This codes for CSATGMNTEAFF.

This clonotype was recorded many times. The CDR3 DNA sequence: TGTGCCAGCAGCTTGATCGACTCTCAGTTCTTC. It yields the protein CASSLIDSQFF. The rearrangement uses TRBV5-6 and TRBJ2-1; no clear D gene. The V end lost 1 base, the J end lost 13 bases, and 9 bases lay between the germline ends. CDR1 and CDR2 (germline): SGHDT, YYEEEE. CDR3 length: 11 amino acids.

The rearrangement uses TRBV5-1 and TRBJ2-1; D may be TRBD1 or TRBD2 (5 bases each). Germline V gene data show CDR1 as SGHRS and CDR2 as YFSETQ. Trimming pared 0 bases from V and 8 bases from J, leaving 33 bases between. The CDR3 contains 21 residues. CDR3 coding DNA: TGCGCCAGCAGCTTGGCCAGGTGGGGACCCACGAACATTGCAGGCACAGATGAGCAGTTCTTC. Protein sequence: CASSLARWGPTNIAGTDEQFF.

This clonotype was picked up a small number of times. V gene TRBV5-1 combines with J gene TRBJ1-1, with 9 bases identical to TRBD1. V was clipped by 2 bases and J by 0 bases; unmatched bases: 14. Germline-derived CDR1 and CDR2 are SGHRS and YFSETQ. There are 19 residues in the CDR3. The CDR3 DNA sequence: TGCGCCAGCAGCTTCTTCCCCTCGGGACAGGGTGGAATGAACACTGAAGCTTTCTTT. Translated, it gives CASSFFPSGQGGMNTEAFF.

This clonotype was counted only a few times. This rearrangement joins TRBV12-3 or TRBV12-4 to TRBJ1-5; TRBD1 aligns across 7 bases. There are 17 residues in the CDR3. V dropped 7 bases and J dropped 4; count of bases not matched to a gene: 16. This CDR3 reads CASTTSGRGHKNQPQHF. CDR3 sequence (DNA): TGTGCCAGCACCACCTCAGGGAGGGGGCACAAAAATCAGCCCCAGCATTTT.

This clonotype was observed at least ten times. The chain couples TRBV24-1 to TRBJ2-1; D assignment may be TRBD1 or TRBD2 (5 bases each). Between the trimmed V and J ends, which lost 5 bases and 8 bases, there was a span of 12 bases. The length of the CDR3 is 13 residues. The germline gives CDR1 KGHDR, CDR2 SFDVKD. CDR3 nucleotides: TGTGCCACCAGTGTTCGGGACGGAGATGAGCAGTTCTTC. This gives the protein CATSVRDGDEQFF.

This clonotype showed up many times. This chain connects TRBV20-1 to TRBJ2-4, with D uncertain. Per the germline V gene, CDR1 is DFQATT and CDR2 is SNEGSKA (reference sequence). V shed 5 bases and J shed 4 bases, with 12 bases lying between them. The CDR3 runs to 13 residues. The CDR3 protein is CSALGLGKNIQYF. The DNA for the CDR3 is TGCAGTGCTTTAGGCCTGGGGAAAAACATTCAGTACTTC.

This clonotype was counted only a few times. The chain links TRBV5-5 to TRBJ1-3; TRBD1 aligns across 7 bases. The CDR3 length is 15 residues. The V and J ends lost 0 bases and 4 bases, in that order; junction bases with no gene match: 4. In germline, CDR1 is SGHKS, CDR2 YYEKEE (reference sequence). In nucleotides, the CDR3 is TGTGCCAGCAGCTTGGACAGGGGAAAAGGAAACACCATATATTTT. Its protein product is CASSLDRGKGNTIYF.

This chain links TRBV2 with TRBJ2-7; D uncertain. Germline CDR1 SNHLY, CDR2 FYNNEI. The CDR3 is made up of 16 amino acids. V dropped 3 bases and J dropped 2 bases, with 17 bases sitting between them. CDR3 amino acids: CASSESNTLFTYEQYF. CDR3 nucleotides: TGTGCCAGCAGTGAGTCTAACACCCTATTCACCTACGAGCAGTACTTC.

In its sample, this clonotype was seen a few times. This sequence joins TRBV12-3 or TRBV12-4 and TRBJ2-1; unclear D gene. V lost 6 bases and J 9 bases, leaving 21 bases between the germline ends. CDR3 length: 15 residues. The CDR3 region has the DNA TGTGCCAGCAGCTTACCACTGCTCATTTCCCCTGAGCAGTTCTTC. It translates to CASSLPLLISPEQFF.

This clonotype has more than one count but fewer than ten. The rearrangement uses TRBV6-4 and TRBJ1-1; D call uncertain. This CDR3 is 13 amino acids long. V was shortened by 4 bases and J by 4 bases, with 10 bases between the two germline ends. CDR1 and CDR2 from the germline V gene are MRHNA and SNTAGT. The CDR3 region has the DNA TGTGCCAGCAGTGTTTCCTGGGCCACTGAAGCTTTCTTT. Its protein product is CASSVSWATEAFF.

This clonotype was detected many times. The V gene is TRBV7-2, the J gene TRBJ1-2; D perhaps matches TRBD1 (5 bases). The CDR3 extends over 13 amino acids. Trimming shortened V by 5 bases and J by 2 bases, and 9 bases separated the two germline ends. Looked up from germline, CDR1 is SGHTA and CDR2 is FQGNSA. In DNA, the CDR3 is TGTGCCAGCAGCCCGGGACGGAACTATGGCTACACCTTC. Translation: CASSPGRNYGYTF. Supplemented by reference TRBV7-2 and TRBJ1-2, the full variable domain reads GAGVSQSPSNKVTEKGKDVELRCDPISGHTALYWYRQSLGQGLEFLIYFQGNSAPDKSGLPSDRFSAERTGGSVSTLTIQRTQQEDSAVYLCASSPGRNYGYTFGSGTRLTVV.

This clonotype has a count of ten or more. V is TRBV7-3 and J is TRBJ2-3; no reliable D call. V was pared by 0 bases and J by 5 bases, with 6 bases between. Germline V gene data show CDR1 as SGHTA and CDR2 as FQGTGA. The CDR3 extends over 13 amino acids. CDR3 in amino acids: CASSLTLGDTQYF. DNA of the CDR3: TGTGCCAGCAGCTTAACGTTGGGAGATACGCAGTATTTT.

This clonotype was found a few times. V usage is TRBV15 and J usage is TRBJ1-3; 8 positions agree with TRBD1. Germline V gene data show CDR1 as LNHNV and CDR2 as YYDKDF (reference sequence). This CDR3 spans 13 amino acids. V trimming: 5 bases; J trimming: 9 bases; junction bases outside the gene matches: 6. The CDR3, as DNA: TGTGCCACCAGCCCCAGGGGGCTGCCCACCATATATTTT. Encoded protein: CATSPRGLPTIYF. The entire variable domain, with the rest obtained from reference TRBV15 and TRBJ1-3, is as follows: DAMVIQNPRYQVTQFGKPVTLSCSQTLNHNVMYWYQQKSSQAPKLLFHYYDKDFNNEADTPDNFQSRRPNTSFCFLDIRSPGLGDTAMYLCATSPRGLPTIYFGEGSWLTVV.

The genes are TRBV7-9 and TRBJ1-4; TRBD1 is a possible D gene (5 bases). Germline V gives CDR1 SEHNR, CDR2 FQNEAQ (reference sequence). This CDR3 region has 15 residues. V was cut by 6 bases and J by 5 bases, with 16 bases left in between. CDR3 residues: CASSQGSTVNEKLFF. CDR3 DNA sequence: TGTGCCAGCAGTCAGGGCTCGACAGTAAATGAAAAACTGTTTTTT. The full variable domain, with the rest looked up from reference TRBV7-9 and TRBJ1-4, is DTGVSQNPRHKITKRGQNVTFRCDPISEHNRLYWYRQTLGQGPEFLTYFQNEAQLEKSRLLSDRFSAERPKGSFSTLEIQRTEQGDSAMYLCASSQGSTVNEKLFFGSGTQLSVL.

This rearrangement joins TRBV20-1 to TRBJ2-7, with 7 nucleotides matching TRBD1. CDR1 is DFQATT, CDR2 SNEGSKA, per germline (reference sequence). The junction had 14 bases not matched to a gene; V was cut back by 3 bases and J by 9 bases. The CDR3 extends over 14 amino acids. This chain's CDR3 is CSARSTGVALGQYF. The CDR3 DNA reads TGCAGTGCTAGGAGTACAGGGGTAGCTTTGGGGCAGTACTTC.

The gene calls are TRBV14 and TRBJ1-3; possible D gene TRBD1, 5 bases. The CDR3 sequence is 15 residues long. Germline loops: CDR1 SGHDN, CDR2 FVKESK. With 1 base removed from V and 0 bases from J, the gap between germline ends came to 7 bases. CDR3 in amino acids: CASSQGDSSGNTIYF. The CDR3, as DNA: TGTGCCAGCAGCCAAGGTGACAGCTCTGGAAACACCATATATTTT.

The sample holds many counts of this clonotype. The V and J genes are TRBV29-1 and TRBJ1-4; D unclear. The CDR3 spans 12 residues. Germline V gives CDR1 SQVTM, CDR2 ANQGSEA. The V gene lost 4 bases and the J gene lost 5 bases, with 8 bases spanning the gap. CDR3 coding DNA: TGCAGCGTTGGCGGCGGGAATGAAAAACTGTTTTTT. It yields the protein CSVGGGNEKLFF.

This clonotype was seen a few times. The chain has TRBV5-5 and TRBJ1-4; D gene ambiguous. The CDR3 is 15 amino acids. Deletions cut 7 bases from V and 4 bases from J, with 17 bases between. Germline loops: CDR1 SGHKS, CDR2 YYEKEE (reference sequence). The CDR3 reads CASFRGTTLNEKLFF. In nucleotides, the CDR3 is TGTGCCAGCTTTCGAGGAACAACTCTTAATGAAAAACTGTTTTTT.

This clonotype came up a few times. J is TRBJ2-1 and V is TRBV6-6; D is undetermined. Per the germline V gene, CDR1 is MNHNY and CDR2 is SVGAGI (reference sequence). CDR3 length: 12 amino acids. V lost 2 bases and J lost 8, with 7 bases in between. CDR3 sequence reads: CASSYLRDEQFF. The DNA for the CDR3 is TGTGCCAGCAGTTACCTTAGAGATGAGCAGTTCTTC.

This clonotype was counted only a few times. The genes are TRBV4-1 and TRBJ1-1; the D gene is possibly TRBD1 (5 bases). The CDR3 is 11 residues long. Germline assignment: CDR1 MGHRA and CDR2 YSYEKL. Trimming took 0 bases from V and 10 from J, leaving 6 bases between them. CDR3 protein: CASSQDRGAFF. The CDR3 nucleotides are TGCGCCAGCAGCCAAGATAGGGGAGCTTTCTTT.

This clonotype was picked up many times. CDR3 in amino acids: CSAKTGLAEETQYF. In nucleotides, the CDR3 is TGCAGTGCAAAAACGGGACTAGCGGAAGAGACCCAGTACTTC. The genes are TRBV20-1 and TRBJ2-5; 11 positions agree with TRBD2. From germline, CDR1 is DFQATT and CDR2 SNEGSKA (reference sequence). J was trimmed by 3 bases and V by 6 bases; bases with no gene match: 6. There are 14 residues in the CDR3.